The T cell receptor (beta chain) under discussion was sequenced for a study of T-cell memory formation after mild COVID-19. At the level of the study: Clustering of TCRs was largely donor specific.

The study, taken as a whole, reports: Researchers report contracting CD4+ clones mostly in CM and EM, with CD8+ clones in EMRA. Day 15 to 85 contracting clones showed balanced CD4/CD8; day 15 to 37 expanders favored CD4+. Memory cells collected pre-infection included some clones that later responded, suggesting cross-reactive memory joined.

One entry per CDR3 protein, called by TCRdb with MiXCR from the 5' RACE reads. The sample includes under 300 distinct CDR3 sequences, 85% to 95% of them seen just once. Concerning this clonotype itself: Antigen specificity is unknown.

The sample comprised PBMCs or a T cell subset sorted from them (not recorded which). This sequence originates from an adult who had mild COVID-19 (a few samples of this study predate the infection). Cell type and time point are not known.

The CDR3 nucleotides read TGTGCCAGCAGCCGGAACCCCGGGACGGGACCCTCCTACGAGCAGTACTTC. It is translated as CASSRNPGTGPSYEQYF. V gene TRBV12-3 or TRBV12-4 combines with J gene TRBJ2-7; the D call may be TRBD1 or TRBD2 (5 bases each). V dropped 6 bases and J dropped 0 bases, with 21 bases sitting between them. The CDR3 consists of 17 residues.